This is a list of T cell receptor beta chains from one sample in a study of blood T cell repertoires in COVID-19. Measured with immunoSEQ multiplex PCR; TCRdb has only the in-frame clones, and not every one. Of approximately 170,000 clones in the sample, roughly 90% were seen once. Input material: peripheral blood. These receptors were obtained from a woman in her 70s with acute or convalescent COVID-19. Both conserved end residues are part of each CDR3. The D gene is left open where the match is weak. Clone sizes are given selectively: once, few, many, or a class where the clone is expanded.

v_gene	abundance	len	j_gene	d_gene	CDR3aa	CDR3nt
TRBV7-9	NA	13	TRBJ1-5	NA	CASSPPGGQPQHF	TGTGCCAGCAGCCCGCCCGGGGGTCAGCCCCAGCATTTT
TRBV9	NA	23	TRBJ2-6	TRBD1	CASSVGPGWGPGQVTSGANVLTF	TGTGCCAGCAGCGTAGGTCCCGGTTGGGGACCGGGACAGGTAACTTCTGGGGCCAACGTCCTGACTTTC
TRBV27	NA	14	TRBJ1-1	NA	CASSFRQMNTEAFF	TGTGCCAGCAGTTTCAGGCAGATGAACACTGAAGCTTTCTTT
TRBV27	NA	14	TRBJ2-1	TRBD2	CASSFQREWDEQFF	TGTGCCAGCAGTTTCCAGCGGGAGTGGGATGAGCAGTTCTTC
TRBV29-1	NA	12	TRBJ2-5	NA	CSVGSRQETQYF	TGCAGCGTTGGGTCCAGACAAGAGACCCAGTACTTC
TRBV5-1	NA	15	TRBJ2-7	NA	CASSPGHASSYEQYF	TGCGCCAGCAGCCCTGGACACGCAAGCTCCTACGAGCAGTACTTC
TRBV7-5	few	20	TRBJ1-1	NA	CARSLADMGFPGIGNTEAFF	TGTGCCAGAAGCTTAGCGGACATGGGGTTTCCAGGGATCGGGAACACTGAAGCTTTCTTT
TRBV4-3	NA	14	TRBJ1-1	NA	CASSQDRGALRAFF	TGCGCCAGCAGCCAAGATCGGGGGGCGCTTAGAGCTTTCTTT
TRBV5-1	NA	16	TRBJ1-1	TRBD1	CASSFLQGGRDTEAFF	TGCGCCAGCAGCTTTCTACAGGGGGGGAGAGACACTGAAGCTTTCTTT
TRBV4-1	NA	14	TRBJ2-3	TRBD1	CASSRDRGTDTQYF	TGCGCCAGCAGCCGTGACAGGGGGACAGATACGCAGTATTTT
TRBV7-2	NA	15	TRBJ2-6	NA	CASRTTGSGANVLTF	TGTGCCAGCAGAACGACAGGCTCAGGGGCCAACGTCCTGACTTTC
TRBV3-1/TRBV3-2	NA	14	TRBJ1-3	NA	CASSQDFSGNTIYF	TGTGCCAGCAGCCAGGACTTCTCTGGAAACACCATATATTTT
TRBV7-9	NA	15	TRBJ1-2	NA	CASSFFRQGNYGYTF	TGTGCCAGCAGCTTCTTCAGGCAGGGGAACTATGGCTACACCTTC
TRBV4-2	NA	16	TRBJ1-1	NA	CASSQDVEVLGTEAFF	TGTGCCAGCAGCCAAGATGTTGAGGTTTTGGGCACTGAAGCTTTCTTT
TRBV24-1	once	16	TRBJ1-5	TRBD1	CATSDHRTGDNQPQHF	TGTGCCACCAGTGATCATAGGACAGGGGACAATCAGCCCCAGCATTTT
TRBV6-5	NA	16	TRBJ2-5	NA	CASSYSRRPYQETQYF	TGTGCCAGCAGTTACTCGCGCAGGCCGTACCAAGAGACCCAGTACTTC
TRBV27	NA	15	TRBJ2-7	NA	CASSGSGPRRHEQYF	TGTGCCAGCTCGGGAAGCGGGCCCCGCCGACACGAGCAGTACTTC
TRBV19	once	15	TRBJ1-5	NA	CASRTTGIQRQPQHF	TGTGCCAGTAGAACAACAGGTATCCAGCGTCAGCCCCAGCATTTT
TRBV30	once	14	TRBJ1-4	TRBD1	CAWSGTGPGRKLFF	TGTGCCTGGAGTGGGACAGGGCCGGGGAGGAAACTGTTTTTT
TRBV5-6	NA	19	TRBJ2-2	TRBD2	CASSLGTSGRVLGAGELFF	TGTGCCAGCAGCCTGGGGACTAGCGGGAGGGTCCTTGGCGCCGGGGAGCTGTTTTTT
TRBV21-1	NA	16	TRBJ2-7	NA	CASSKDLQGGDYEQYF	TGTGCCAGCAGCAAAGACCTACAGGGGGGCGACTACGAGCAGTACTTC
TRBV29-1	NA	11	TRBJ1-1	NA	CSVVAGTEAFF	TGCAGCGTTGTTGCAGGTACTGAAGCTTTCTTT
TRBV25-1	NA	15	TRBJ1-3	NA	CASSEYGGSGNTIYF	TGTGCCAGCAGTGAATATGGGGGGTCTGGAAACACCATATATTTT
TRBV24-1	NA	18	TRBJ2-1	TRBD2	CATSGASGITSSYNEQFF	TGTGCCACCAGTGGAGCGAGCGGGATCACTAGCTCCTACAATGAGCAGTTCTTC
TRBV7-8	NA	16	TRBJ1-3	NA	CASSLVGAKPGNTIYF	TGTGCCAGCAGCTTAGTGGGGGCCAAACCTGGAAACACCATATATTTT
TRBV7-2	NA	15	TRBJ1-4	NA	CASSPIARRGEKLFF	TGTGCCAGCAGCCCAATCGCAAGGAGAGGTGAAAAACTGTTTTTT
TRBV7-2	NA	15	TRBJ1-5	NA	CASSFSRYSNQPQHF	TGTGCCAGCAGCTTCTCCCGGTATAGCAATCAGCCCCAGCATTTT
TRBV6-5	NA	15	TRBJ2-1	TRBD1	CASTRDRVKHNEQFF	TGTGCCAGCACTAGGGACAGGGTTAAACACAATGAGCAGTTCTTC
TRBV4-3	NA	15	TRBJ2-7	TRBD1	CASSRDGTGFYEQYF	TGCGCCAGCAGCCGAGACGGGACAGGGTTTTACGAGCAGTACTTC
TRBV4-1	NA	12	TRBJ1-2	NA	CASSQVGLGYTF	TGCGCCAGCAGCCAAGTTGGGCTTGGCTACACCTTC
TRBV28	NA	16	TRBJ2-3	TRBD1	CASSLIGQGGRDTQYF	TGTGCCAGCAGTTTAATCGGACAGGGAGGCCGCGATACGCAGTATTTT
TRBV7-9	NA	14	TRBJ1-4	TRBD1	CASSLYRGNEKLFF	TGTGCCAGCAGCTTATACAGGGGAAATGAAAAACTGTTTTTT
TRBV29-1	NA	14	TRBJ1-1	NA	CSVNAPGGGTEAFF	TGCAGCGTTAATGCACCCGGAGGAGGCACTGAAGCTTTCTTT
TRBV19	NA	13	TRBJ1-5	NA	CASSIGRSQPQHF	TGTGCCAGTAGTATTGGGCGTAGTCAGCCCCAGCATTTT
TRBV6-5	NA	13	TRBJ1-5	NA	CASTEGVVQPQHF	TGTGCCAGCACAGAGGGGGTCGTTCAGCCCCAGCATTTT
TRBV28	NA	13	TRBJ1-2	TRBD1	CASSFGTVYGYTF	TGTGCCAGCAGTTTCGGGACAGTTTATGGCTACACCTTC
TRBV6-9	NA	14	TRBJ2-7	NA	CASSSWDICTRQYF	TGTGCCAGCAGTTCCTGGGACATCTGTACGAGGCAGTACTTC
TRBV5-1	NA	16	TRBJ2-2	TRBD2	CASSLALGLAAGELFF	TGCGCCAGCAGCTTGGCCTTGGGACTAGCGGCCGGGGAGCTGTTTTTT
TRBV19	once	14	TRBJ2-3	NA	CASTYRESTDTQYF	TGTGCCAGTACCTATCGGGAGAGCACAGATACGCAGTATTTT
TRBV28	NA	15	TRBJ1-5	NA	CASSSPAFSNQPQHF	TGTGCCAGCAGCTCCCCCGCGTTTAGCAATCAGCCCCAGCATTTT
TRBV7-2	NA	12	TRBJ2-3	NA	CASSTITDTQYF	TGTGCCAGCAGCACTATCACAGATACGCAGTATTTT
TRBV2	NA	13	TRBJ1-1	NA	CASSPTRNTEAFF	TGTGCCAGCAGTCCGACACGGAACACTGAAGCTTTCTTT
TRBV7-6	NA	15	TRBJ2-7	NA	CASSQVGGRLGEQYF	TGTGCCAGCAGCCAAGTGGGGGGGCGCTTAGGCGAGCAGTACTTC
TRBV5-6	NA	16	TRBJ2-3	TRBD1	CASSPTGRQGSEAQYF	TGTGCCAGCAGCCCCACTGGGAGACAGGGGTCAGAGGCGCAGTATTTT
TRBV5-1	NA	15	TRBJ2-7	TRBD2	CASSLDTSGTYEQYF	TGCGCCAGCAGCTTGGATACTAGCGGCACCTACGAGCAGTACTTC
TRBV28	NA	16	TRBJ2-2	TRBD1	CASTSFGRGLAGELFF	TGTGCCAGCACTTCCTTTGGCAGGGGGCTGGCCGGGGAGCTGTTTTTT
TRBV24-1	few	12	TRBJ1-2	NA	CATSDFSYGYTF	TGTGCCACCAGTGATTTCTCGTATGGCTACACCTTC
TRBV4-1	NA	18	TRBJ2-6	NA	CASSQESGTSSGANVLTF	TGCGCCAGCAGCCAAGAGAGCGGGACATCCTCTGGGGCCAACGTCCTGACTTTC
TRBV6-2/TRBV6-3	once	14	TRBJ1-5	NA	CASSYPAGNQPQHF	TGTGCCAGCAGTTACCCCGCGGGCAATCAGCCCCAGCATTTT
TRBV7-2	NA	15	TRBJ2-5	TRBD2	CASSTAGGPGKTQYF	TGTGCCAGCAGCACAGCGGGAGGGCCCGGTAAGACCCAGTACTTC
TRBV9	NA	16	TRBJ1-4	NA	CASSVDVRGTNEKLFF	TGTGCCAGCAGCGTAGACGTAAGGGGAACTAATGAAAAACTGTTTTTT